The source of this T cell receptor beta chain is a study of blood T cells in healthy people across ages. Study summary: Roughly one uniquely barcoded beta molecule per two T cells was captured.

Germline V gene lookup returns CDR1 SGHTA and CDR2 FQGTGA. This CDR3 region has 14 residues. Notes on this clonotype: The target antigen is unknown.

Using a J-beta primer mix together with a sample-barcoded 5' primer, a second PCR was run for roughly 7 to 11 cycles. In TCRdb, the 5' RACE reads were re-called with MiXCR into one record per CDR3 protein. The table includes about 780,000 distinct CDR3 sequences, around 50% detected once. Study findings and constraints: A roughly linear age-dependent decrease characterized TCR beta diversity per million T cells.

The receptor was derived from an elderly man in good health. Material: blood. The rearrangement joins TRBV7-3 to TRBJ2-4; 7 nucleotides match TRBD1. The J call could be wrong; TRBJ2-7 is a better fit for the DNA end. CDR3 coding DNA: TGTGCCAGCAGCCGATTAGTAGGGGGCTCCGAGCAGTACTTC. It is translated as CASSRLVGGSEQYF.